This passage covers 21 T cell receptor beta chains from one sample sequenced in a study of blood T cell repertoires in COVID-19. TCRdb's table, derived via immunoSEQ multiplex PCR, lists solely in-frame clones and lacks some. Here the sample spans approximately 100,000 clones, roughly 85% being singletons. The sample comprised peripheral blood. The receptors were sampled from a man between 65 and 85 years old with acute or convalescent COVID-19.

This chain uses TRBV5-1 with TRBJ1-2, with a possible D match to TRBD1 (5 bases). The CDR3 sequence is 15 residues long. Per germline, CDR1 SGHRS and CDR2 YFSETQ. Trimming took 0 bases from V and 3 from J, leaving 12 bases between them. In DNA form, the CDR3 reads TGCGCCAGCAGCTTGGATGGCCGGGGGGACTATGGCTACACCTTC. The encoded protein is CASSLDGRGDYGYTF.

The chain recombines TRBV28 with TRBJ1-1; tentatively, D is TRBD1 (6 bases). The CDR3 spans 15 residues. V was cut by 4 bases and J by 2 bases, with 14 bases left in between. Germline-derived CDR1 and CDR2 are MDHEN and SYDVKM. CDR3 DNA sequence: TGTGCCAGCAGTTCGCCCCCACAGGGAAACACTGAAGCTTTCTTT. Its translation is CASSSPPQGNTEAFF.

This sequence joins TRBV11-2 and TRBJ2-3; the match to TRBD2 covers 14 bases. Germline CDR1 and CDR2: SGHAT and FQNNGV. The CDR3 is 17 amino acids. Trimming took 3 bases from V and 0 from J; bases not matched to a gene: 2. CDR3 nucleotides: TGTGCCAGCAGCTTGGGACTAGCGGGGGCTAGCACAGATACGCAGTATTTT. Translated: CASSLGLAGASTDTQYF.

This clone was picked up one time. The genes are TRBV6-6 and TRBJ2-1, with unresolved D. This CDR3 contains 12 residues. Germline values: CDR1 MNHNY, CDR2 SVGAGI (reference sequence). Trimming cost V 5 bases and J 5 bases, with 7 bases left between them. The CDR3 region is CASSINNNEQFF. In DNA, the CDR3 is TGTGCCAGCAGTATAAATAACAATGAGCAGTTCTTC.

The chain joins TRBV10-1 to TRBJ2-1; TRBD1 aligns across 10 bases. The V gene's germline CDR1 is WNHNN and CDR2 SYGVQD (reference sequence). The J segment lost 1 base and the V segment lost 3 bases, leaving 3 bases of the junction unmatched. There are 16 residues in the CDR3. The CDR3 DNA follows: TGCGCCAGCAGTGACCTGGGACAGGGGTCCTACAATGAGCAGTTCTTC. It translates to CASSDLGQGSYNEQFF.

CDR3 DNA: TGTGCCAGCAGCTTCGACAGGGCCGGGGAGCTGTTTTTT. Encoded protein: CASSFDRAGELFF. The genes are TRBV11-2 and TRBJ2-2; 7 nucleotides agree with TRBD1. The CDR3 length is 13 residues. CDR1 is SGHAT and CDR2 is FQNNGV in the germline V gene. Trimming removed 3 bases from V and 6 bases from J; junction bases left unmatched: 1.

V gene TRBV5-1 combines with J gene TRBJ2-2; 9 positions agree with TRBD1. J was trimmed by 3 bases and V by 4 bases; bases with no gene match: 4. Germline lookup yields CDR1 SGHRS and CDR2 YFSETQ. The CDR3 is made up of 15 amino acids. The CDR3 is CASSPTGGDTGELFF. The CDR3 nucleotides read TGCGCCAGCAGCCCGACAGGGGGGGACACCGGGGAGCTGTTTTTT.

V is TRBV11-3 and J is TRBJ2-2; D is possibly TRBD1 (6 bases). This CDR3 region has 16 residues. Trimming cost V 5 bases and J 5 bases, with 18 bases left between them. Germline V gene lookup returns CDR1 SGHNT and CDR2 YENEEA. The chain's CDR3 is CASSAAGAGSTGELFF. The DNA of the CDR3 is TGTGCCAGCAGCGCCGCAGGGGCAGGGAGTACCGGGGAGCTGTTTTTT.

The chain is built from TRBV5-1 and TRBJ1-2; D perhaps matches TRBD1 (5 bases). Germline lookup yields CDR1 SGHRS and CDR2 YFSETQ. The CDR3 runs 16 residues. The V gene lost 0 bases and the J gene lost 2 bases, with 14 bases spanning the gap. In DNA, the CDR3 is TGCGCCAGCAGCTTGGGATGGGGGGACCAAAACTATGGCTACACCTTC. Translating it yields CASSLGWGDQNYGYTF.

CDR3 in amino acids: CASGQGTNEKLFF. CDR3 sequence (DNA): TGCGCCAGTGGACAGGGAACTAATGAAAAACTGTTTTTT. This chain links TRBV5-1 with TRBJ1-4; 8 nucleotides match TRBD1. This CDR3 comprises 13 residues. Germline values: CDR1 SGHRS, CDR2 YFSETQ. V trimming: 8 bases; J trimming: 1 base; junction bases outside the gene matches: 1.

CDR3 sequence (DNA): TGCGCCAGCGGTTTACAGGGGACCGGGGGCACCGGGGAGCTGTTTTTT. Translation: CASGLQGTGGTGELFF. V gene TRBV5-1 combines with J gene TRBJ2-2; tentatively, D is TRBD1 (7 bases). The CDR3 is 16 amino acids. Germline V gives CDR1 SGHRS, CDR2 YFSETQ. The ends were cut back, 7 bases at V and 4 bases at J, with 20 bases in the middle.

The rearrangement joins TRBV19 to TRBJ1-1; D gene ambiguous. CDR3 length: 13 residues. Germline CDR1 reads LNHDA; CDR2 reads SQIVND (reference sequence). V gave up 5 bases and J gave up 0 bases, with 7 bases separating them. DNA of the CDR3: TGTGCCAGTAGTTCGCAGGTGAACACTGAAGCTTTCTTT. The encoded protein is CASSSQVNTEAFF.

This clone was seen only once. This chain connects TRBV9 to TRBJ1-1; D possibly corresponds to TRBD1 (6 bases). The CDR3 extends over 14 amino acids. Germline-derived CDR1 and CDR2 are SGDLS and YYNGEE. V lost 2 bases and J 6 bases, leaving 14 bases between the germline ends. CDR3 sequence reads: CASSVTQTGPEAFF. The DNA of the CDR3 is TGTGCCAGCAGCGTTACTCAGACAGGACCTGAAGCTTTCTTT. Based on the CDR3 plus reference TRBV9 and TRBJ1-1, the full variable domain is DSGVTQTPKHLITATGQRVTLRCSPRSGDLSVYWYQQSLDQGLQFLIQYYNGEERAKGNILERFSAQQFPDLHSELNLSSLELGDSALYFCASSVTQTGPEAFFGQGTRLTVV.

V is TRBV19 and J is TRBJ2-1; possibly TRBD1 for D (6 bases). CDR3 length: 13 amino acids. Germline V gives CDR1 LNHDA, CDR2 SQIVND (reference sequence). V shed 7 bases and J shed 4 bases, with 11 bases lying between them. CDR3 DNA: TGTGCCAGTACTAAAACAGGGTACAATGAGCAGTTCTTC. It translates to CASTKTGYNEQFF.

This clone was found once. The gene calls are TRBV30 and TRBJ1-6, with D unresolved. V was shortened by 4 bases and J by 2 bases, with 12 bases between the two germline ends. CDR3 length: 15 amino acids. Germline CDR1 GTSNPN, CDR2 SVGIG (reference sequence). The CDR3 DNA sequence: TGTGCCTGGACCGGGGTTGGACCCTATAATTCACCCCTCCACTTT. Translating it yields CAWTGVGPYNSPLHF.

The CDR3 region is CASSQGGGLLPKAFF. The CDR3 nucleotides read TGCGCCAGCAGCCAAGGTGGAGGGTTGCTTCCCAAAGCTTTCTTT. J is TRBJ1-1 and V is TRBV4-1; no clear D. This CDR3 is 15 amino acids long. With 1 base removed from V and 9 bases from J, the gap between germline ends came to 18 bases. Germline assignment: CDR1 MGHRA and CDR2 YSYEKL.

DNA of the CDR3: TGTGCCAGCAGCTTGCAGGGAAACACCATATATTTT. Protein sequence: CASSLQGNTIYF. The chain couples TRBV7-9 to TRBJ1-3; D remains unclear. The CDR3 runs 12 residues. CDR1 and CDR2 from the germline V gene are SEHNR and FQNEAQ (reference sequence). The germline V and J ends were trimmed by 3 bases and 4 bases, with 4 bases remaining between them.

The V and J genes are TRBV6-5 and TRBJ1-1; D may be TRBD1 (5 bases). Deletions cut 5 bases from V and 11 bases from J, with 18 bases between. The CDR3 extends over 13 amino acids. Germline CDR1 is MNHEY and CDR2 is SVGAGI. The CDR3 DNA reads as TGTGCCAGCAGTCCAGGGTTAAGCCTGAGGGCTTTCTTT. As protein: CASSPGLSLRAFF.

In nucleotides, the CDR3 is TGTGCCAGCAGTAACGCGCGACAGGGGTTATCCTACGAGCAGTACGTC. Amino acid sequence: CASSNARQGLSYEQYV. The chain uses TRBV6-2 or TRBV6-3 and TRBJ2-7, with 8 bases lining up with TRBD1. From germline, CDR1 is MNHEY and CDR2 SVGEGT. After removal of 5 bases from V and 1 base from J, the junction contained 10 bases not matched to a gene. The CDR3 spans 16 residues.

This chain uses TRBV28 with TRBJ2-2, with 11 bases matching TRBD1. The CDR3 has 15 residues. CDR1 is MDHEN, CDR2 SYDVKM, per germline. J was trimmed by 8 bases and V by 5 bases; bases with no gene match: 7. CDR3 bases: TGTGCCAGCAGTCTGCGGGACAGGGGGTTGGGGGAGCTGTTTTTT. Protein product: CASSLRDRGLGELFF.

The CDR3 nucleotides are TGTGCCAGCAGGACGGCACCCAGGGGTGAAGCTTTCTTT. It yields the protein CASRTAPRGEAFF. The chain joins TRBV28 to TRBJ1-1; the D gene is possibly TRBD1 (6 bases). Germline assignment: CDR1 MDHEN and CDR2 SYDVKM. The CDR3 runs to 13 residues. V was clipped by 6 bases and J by 7 bases, with 15 bases between them.